This T cell receptor beta chain is from a study of graft-versus-host responses after intestinal transplantation. Whole-study results and caveats: Elevated graft-versus-host to host-versus-graft clonal ratios in allografts were recorded for patients with graft-donor T cell macrochimerism.

V shed 6 bases, J shed 2 bases, and the junction held 10 bases outside the gene matches. The CDR3 is 15 residues long. Germline V lookup: CDR1 LNHDA, CDR2 SQIVND (reference sequence). Generated by immunoSEQ multiplex PCR, the TCRdb table keeps only in-frame clones and is missing some. Altogether 35,000 to 50,000 clones are present, around 96% being singletons, with the ten largest covering around 0.2%. As concerns this clone: Its antigen is not known.

Here the sequenced sample was unstimulated CD8+ T cells sorted from spleen or lymph node cells, taken before transplant. The rearrangement joins TRBV19 to TRBJ2-7, with TRBD1 matching over 7 bases. The receptor's source is a human donor who was the organ donor for an intestinal transplant. The CDR3 nucleotides are TGTGCCAGTAGACCCTCTGGACAGGACCCCTACGAGCAGTACTTC. It is translated as CASRPSGQDPYEQYF. Supplemented by reference TRBV19 and TRBJ2-7, the full variable domain reads DGGITQSPKYLFRKEGQNVTLSCEQNLNHDAMYWYRQDPGQGLRLIYYSQIVNDFQKGDIAEGYSVSREKKESFPLTVTSAQKNPTAFYLCASRPSGQDPYEQYFGPGTRLTVT.